This entry concerns a single T cell receptor beta chain. What it binds is unknown. This sample is drawn from a study of OX40 agonist ivuxolimab in advanced cancers. For the study at large: Ivuxolimab, an antibody acting as an agonist of OX40 (CD134), was used to treat patients. Under the entry rules, prior anti-PD-1, anti-PD-L1 or anti-CTLA-4 therapy was allowed, and roughly 39% had some. Study outcomes and limitations: Undetermined was the antigen specificity of the expanded peripheral T cells.

Patients were excluded for autoimmune disease history or systemic immunosuppression. Trimming cost V 5 bases and J 3 bases, with 16 bases left between them. Germline V gene sequence: CDR1 MNHNS, CDR2 SASEGT. This CDR3 has 15 amino acids. The repertoire was sequenced with immunoSEQ multiplex PCR; TCRdb's copy has only in-frame clones and lacks some. The repertoire holds some 81,000 clones, with 65% to 90% as singletons. This chain links TRBV6-1 with TRBJ1-1; TRBD1 is a possible D gene (5 bases). This TCR came from an adult with an advanced solid tumor such as melanoma, head and neck, liver or kidney cancer. The sample was CD4+ or CD8+ T cells sorted from blood, taken in a trial of the OX40 agonist ivuxolimab. CDR3 bases: TGTGCCAGCAGTCTCGAGACACTAGGGGACACTGAAGCTTTCTTT. It encodes CASSLETLGDTEAFF.